This section outlines one TCR beta chain sequence together with its context. This receptor's antigen is unknown. The sample holds no much larger clone one base away, and base qualities are not on file. CDR1 and CDR2 (SGHKS, YYEKEE) derive from the germline V gene (reference sequence). The germline V and J ends show losses of 0 bases and 2 bases respectively, and no gene match explains 7 bases of the junction. The cysteine opens and the phenylalanine closes a CDR3 of 16 amino acids. Only the CDR3 part of the read is kept: 48 bases, read in frame from the first base. Genomic DNA was extracted from sorted cells for sequencing of the TCRbeta CDR3 region. The immunoSEQ Assay was used for sequencing of TCRbeta CDR3 regions. This immuneACCESS table, as held by TCRdb, lists in-frame sequences with V and J called but not all clones. Of the missing ones, under half trace to an unresolved V gene in checked studies; the others have no known cause. The table for this sample lists about 45,000 clones; 75% to 90% of them were counted only once. The ten largest clones take up around 10% of the sample.

This sample is drawn from a study of OX40 agonist ivuxolimab in advanced cancers. Background on the whole study: Ivuxolimab, which targeted the costimulatory receptor OX40 (CD134), was an agonistic, fully human IgG2 monoclonal antibody. Prior anti-PD-1, anti-PD-L1 or anti-CTLA-4 therapy was permitted, and roughly two fifths of dose-escalation patients had received checkpoint inhibitors. Partial responses were achieved by three dose-escalation patients, of whom one had hepatocellular carcinoma and two had cutaneous melanoma. In the dose-escalation cohort, roughly 80% of patients were male, and the mean age was about 55 years, with a range of about 20 to 79. Intravenous ivuxolimab was administered to patients every 2 weeks at six dose levels: 0.01, 0.1, 0.3, 1.5, 3 and 10 mg/kg. Among the approximately 50 dose-escalation patients, approximately 20 had hepatocellular carcinoma, approximately 15 melanoma, 9 renal cell carcinoma and 9 head and neck cancer. The purpose of peripheral TCRbeta sequencing was to test whether ivuxolimab changed TCR sequence diversity and led to clonal T-cell expansion. The paper describes the monotherapy dose-escalation part (N of about 55 patients) of the phase I trial of ivuxolimab. What the authors observed across the whole study: Low levels of normalized T-cell clonal expansion were also seen in some patients who did not respond. After ivuxolimab, expanded clones were on average more numerous among CD8+ T cells than among CD4+ T cells. The antigen specificity of the peripheral T cells that underwent clonal expansion was not determined. Partial responders in the 0.1-3.0 mg/kg groups had among the lowest normalized peripheral clonal expansion, especially among CD8+ T cells. At doses from 0.1 to 3.0 mg/kg, clonal expansion was seen in both CD4+ and CD8+ blood T cells between baseline and week 6.

The trial excluded patients who had a history of autoimmune disease or who were on systemic immunosuppression. In every dose cohort, peripheral blood was drawn for TCR sequencing at baseline, cycle 4 day 1, and cycle 7 day 1. Samples came from an open-label, multicenter, first-in-human phase I dose-escalation trial of ivuxolimab. The trial enrolled adults with locally advanced or metastatic head and neck squamous cell, hepatocellular, melanoma or renal cell carcinoma. Before TCR sequencing, CD4+ and CD8+ T cells were separately sorted from peripheral blood. This specimen was CD4+ or CD8+ T cells sorted from blood, taken in a trial of the OX40 agonist ivuxolimab. The clonotype comes from an adult with an advanced solid tumor such as melanoma, head and neck, liver or kidney cancer. Recombination connected TRBV5-5 to TRBJ1-2; 7 nucleotides in the junction match TRBD1. The DNA reads as follows: TGTGCCAGCAGCTTGGAGAACAGGGGCGCGAACTATGGCTACACCTTC. The encoded protein is CASSLENRGANYGYTF.